The 10 T cell receptor beta chains below come from one sample, sequenced in a study of T cells in Graves' hyperthyroidism and ophthalmopathy. Researchers amplified the TCR beta CDR3 regions from RNA transcripts. A first-round RT-PCR of the TCR CDR3 used the HTBI primer set. In TCRdb, the multiplex PCR reads were re-called with MiXCR into one record per CDR3 protein. The sample shows over 650,000 distinct CDR3 sequences, nearly 45% of them seen only once. Sequenced material: peripheral blood or thyroid tissue (not recorded which). These receptors all come from an adult man with Graves' disease, either hyperthyroidism or ophthalmopathy (not recorded which).

V gene TRBV20-1 combines with J gene TRBJ1-5, with D uncertain. There are 14 residues in the CDR3. Germline CDR1 and CDR2: DFQATT and SNEGSKA (reference sequence). Deletions cut 4 bases from V and 3 bases from J, with 13 bases between. The CDR3 here is CSAKVPGFNQPQHF. DNA of the CDR3: TGCAGTGCTAAAGTTCCAGGCTTCAATCAGCCCCAGCATTTT.

The chain combines TRBV7-6 with TRBJ1-5, with 9 bases lining up with TRBD1. Trimming cost V 1 base and J 4 bases; bases outside gene matches: 5. The CDR3 is 16 amino acids. CDR1 is SGHVS, CDR2 FNYEAQ, per germline. The CDR3 reads CASSLGTGDPNQPQHF. The CDR3 DNA reads as TGTGCCAGCAGCTTAGGGACAGGGGATCCAAATCAGCCCCAGCATTTT. The full variable domain, completed using reference TRBV7-6 and TRBJ1-5, is GAGVSQSPRYKVTKRGQDVALRCDPISGHVSLYWYRQALGQGPEFLTYFNYEAQQDKSGLPNDRFSAERPEGSISTLTIQRTEQRDSAMYRCASSLGTGDPNQPQHFGDGTRLSIL.

V gene TRBV7-2 combines with J gene TRBJ2-7, with TRBD2 as a possible D gene (6 bases). The CDR3 is made up of 16 amino acids. The germline V gene encodes CDR1 SGHTA and CDR2 FQGNSA. V was shortened by 6 bases and J by 1 base, with 19 bases between the two germline ends. The CDR3 nucleotides are TGTGCCAGCAGTTTGGACCCGGAGGGAGCTTCCTACGAGCAGTACTTC. Its translation: CASSLDPEGASYEQYF.

This chain joins TRBV6-1 and TRBJ1-2, with D maybe TRBD1 (6 bases). Germline loops: CDR1 MNHNS, CDR2 SASEGT. The CDR3 is 16 residues long. Trimming pared 7 bases from V and 1 base from J, leaving 19 bases between. Written as DNA, the CDR3 is TGTGCCAGCACCGACTACGGGGGCGGAGATAACTATGGCTACACCTTC. This translates into CASTDYGGGDNYGYTF.

This chain connects TRBV12-3 or TRBV12-4 to TRBJ1-5; possible D gene TRBD1, 5 bases. Trimming shortened V by 6 bases and J by 5 bases, and 14 bases separated the two germline ends. The CDR3 has 14 residues. The CDR3 bases are TGTGCCAGCAGATTGGACACAGATTATCAGCCCCAGCATTTT. This translates into CASRLDTDYQPQHF.

This clonotype was detected many times. The CDR3 DNA is TGTGCCAGCAGTTTACCAGCGAACACTGAAGCTTTCTTT. It translates to CASSLPANTEAFF. The rearrangement uses TRBV12-3 or TRBV12-4 and TRBJ1-1, with D uncertain. V dropped 2 bases and J dropped 1 base, with 5 bases sitting between them. The CDR3 is 13 amino acids.

The chain links TRBV25-1 to TRBJ1-3; TRBD1 might be the D (6 bases). The CDR3 extends over 16 amino acids. Germline loops: CDR1 MGHDK, CDR2 SYGVNS. The V end lost 4 bases, the J end lost 0 bases, and 13 bases lay between the germline ends. The CDR3: CASSALWTDSGNTIYF. In DNA, the CDR3 is TGTGCCAGCAGTGCTTTGTGGACAGACTCTGGAAACACCATATATTTT.

This chain links TRBV5-1 with TRBJ2-5; 7 bases fit TRBD2. This CDR3 has 15 amino acids. The J segment lost 2 bases and the V segment lost 4 bases, leaving 8 bases of the junction unmatched. Germline CDR1 is SGHRS and CDR2 is YFSETQ. The DNA for the CDR3 is TGCGCCAGCAGCGGGTCCGGGACTATTCAAGAGACCCAGTACTTC. Encoded protein: CASSGSGTIQETQYF. Full variable domain (rest looked up from reference TRBV5-1 and TRBJ2-5): KAGVTQTPRYLIKTRGQQVTLSCSPISGHRSVSWYQQTPGQGLQFLFEYFSETQRNKGNFPGRFSGRQFSNSRSEMNVSTLELGDSALYLCASSGSGTIQETQYFGPGTRLLVL.

The chain uses TRBV7-2 and TRBJ2-5; TRBD2 agrees at 10 bases. Germline loops: CDR1 SGHTA, CDR2 FQGNSA. The CDR3 totals 16 residues. Trimming removed 5 bases from V and 4 bases from J; junction bases left unmatched: 10. CDR3 loop: CASSPRTSGLVETQYF. The CDR3 nucleotides are TGTGCCAGCAGCCCACGGACTAGCGGTTTGGTAGAGACCCAGTACTTC.

In DNA, the CDR3 is TGTGCCAGCAGCGTAGGGGGCAGGGTGAACACTGAAGCTTTCTTT. Amino acids: CASSVGGRVNTEAFF. The chain employs TRBV7-8 and TRBJ1-1; 7 nucleotides align to TRBD1. The CDR3 is made up of 15 amino acids. V lost 5 bases and J lost 0; bases outside the gene matches: 6. Germline V gene lookup returns CDR1 SGHVS and CDR2 FQNEAQ.